The 4 T cell receptor beta chains below all came from one sample that was sequenced in a study of cytomegalovirus exposure and HLA in healthy donors. PCR used 60 Vbeta primers and 13 Jbeta primers. Here immunoSEQ multiplex PCR was the method, and the copy in TCRdb shows in-frame clones only, minus some. This sample contains around 140,000 clones. Sequencing was performed on PBMCs. Every receptor here comes from a woman aged 40 to 50 in good health and CMV-seronegative.

The rearrangement uses TRBV19 and TRBJ1-1; D perhaps matches TRBD1 (6 bases). V was shortened by 0 bases and J by 5 bases, with 19 bases between the two germline ends. Per the germline V gene, CDR1 is LNHDA and CDR2 is SQIVND (reference sequence). The CDR3 extends over 17 amino acids. The CDR3 spells CASSIDSGNWGRTEAFF. CDR3 DNA sequence: TGTGCCAGTAGTATAGACTCCGGAAATTGGGGGCGAACTGAAGCTTTCTTT.

The J gene is TRBJ1-2, the V gene TRBV18; maybe TRBD1 (5 bases). The germline V gene encodes CDR1 KGHSH and CDR2 LQKENI. The V and J ends lost 5 bases and 0 bases respectively, with 19 bases between them. The CDR3 runs to 17 residues. CDR3 coding DNA: TGTGCCAGCTCATTTCTCTCGGGACTGCAAGCTAACTATGGCTACACCTTC. This codes for CASSFLSGLQANYGYTF.

The chain links TRBV7-9 to TRBJ1-2; 9 nucleotides agree with TRBD1. The trim removed 5 bases at V and 5 bases at J, leaving 6 bases unmatched. The length of the CDR3 is 14 residues. CDR1 and CDR2 (germline): SEHNR, FQNEAQ (reference sequence). The CDR3 bases are TGTGCCAGCAGCGAGACGGGACAGGGATATGGCTACACCTTC. Its translation: CASSETGQGYGYTF.

The chain combines TRBV7-2 with TRBJ2-5; TRBD2 aligns across 7 bases. This CDR3 region has 15 residues. The ends lost 7 bases at V and 5 bases at J; junction bases unmatched: 13. CDR1 and CDR2 (germline): SGHTA, FQGNSA. Here the CDR3 DNA reads TGTGCCAGCACGGGGGGAAGGATCCTACGGGAGACCCAGTACTTC. It translates to CASTGGRILRETQYF.